These 24 T cell receptor beta chains originate from one sample sequenced in a study of vaccination and CD4 T cells after COVID-19. These receptors have no identified antigens. Once obtained from cultured CD4+ T cells, the DNA was sequenced using the Oncomine TCR Beta short-read assay. MiXCR, run by TCRdb on the PCR reads, gives a single entry per CDR3 protein. Of about 7,100 distinct CDR3 sequences listed, about 66% are singletons. The treatment was: roughly 11-day PBMC culture with coronavirus spike peptide pools or control peptides (ViraFEST assay). Sequenced: CD4+ T cells from blood, cultured in vitro. These receptors originate from a human donor who had recovered from COVID-19.

V and J are TRBV20-1 and TRBJ2-1; D not certain. The CDR3 consists of 13 residues. CDR1 and CDR2 from the germline V gene are DFQATT and SNEGSKA (reference sequence). Trimming removed 4 bases at V and 8 bases at J, with 15 bases between. The CDR3 nucleotides read TGCAGTGCTACGATGGTAGCTCTCCATGAGCAGTTCTTC. It translates to CSATMVALHEQFF.

The chain recombines TRBV20-1 with TRBJ2-7, with 12 bases lining up with TRBD2. Per germline, CDR1 DFQATT and CDR2 SNEGSKA (reference sequence). The CDR3 is made up of 16 amino acids. Trimming cost V 3 bases and J 5 bases; bases outside gene matches: 11. CDR3 loop: CSARDRAASGGDEQYF. In nucleotides, the CDR3 is TGCAGTGCTAGGGACCGAGCGGCTAGCGGGGGGGACGAGCAGTACTTC.

The rearrangement uses TRBV6-1 and TRBJ1-6; 7 positions match TRBD1. Losses at the gene ends were 3 bases for V and 14 bases for J; bases not matched to a gene: 10. Germline V gives CDR1 MNHNS, CDR2 SASEGT. This CDR3 has 14 amino acids. CDR3 protein: CASSDGQAVLALHF. DNA of the CDR3: TGTGCCAGCAGTGACGGACAGGCGGTGCTGGCCCTCCACTTT.

The chain joins TRBV15 to TRBJ2-3; perhaps TRBD2 as D (5 bases). The germline V gene has CDR1 LNHNV and CDR2 YYDKDF (reference sequence). V was shortened by 1 base and J by 6 bases, with 14 bases between the two germline ends. This CDR3 spans 15 amino acids. The CDR3 DNA reads TGTGCCACCAGCAGAGGAATGAGCGGCGGCGATACGCAGTATTTT. Its translation is CATSRGMSGGDTQYF.

The rearrangement links TRBV9 to TRBJ1-5; no clear D gene. The CDR3 totals 14 residues. Trimming removed 4 bases from V and 10 bases from J, with 18 bases in between. Looked up from germline, CDR1 is SGDLS and CDR2 is YYNGEE. The CDR3 loop reads CASSPRPGPSPQHF. CDR3 DNA sequence: TGTGCCAGCAGCCCACGACCCGGCCCGAGCCCCCAGCATTTT.

The CDR3 loop is CASSYHRQGGTDTQYF. The CDR3 DNA is TGTGCCAGCAGTTATCACCGACAGGGGGGCACAGATACGCAGTATTTT. The J gene is TRBJ2-3, the V gene TRBV6-2 or TRBV6-3, with 9 bases identical to TRBD1. The CDR3 loop spans 16 amino acids. Germline V gives CDR1 MNHEY, CDR2 SVGEGT. V shed 3 bases, J shed 1 base, and the junction held 5 bases outside the gene matches.

The chain carries TRBV7-2 and TRBJ2-7; D remains ambiguous. The germline V and J ends were trimmed by 5 bases and 3 bases, with 14 bases remaining between them. Per the germline V gene, CDR1 is SGHTA and CDR2 is FQGNSA. This CDR3 contains 14 residues. The CDR3 DNA sequence: TGTGCCAGCAGCGAACAGCTGTTCGACTACGAGCAGTACTTC. It translates to CASSEQLFDYEQYF.

The chain uses TRBV11-3 and TRBJ1-1; TRBD1 matches 8 bases. CDR1 SGHNT and CDR2 YENEEA come from the germline V gene. The ends lost 2 bases at V and 2 bases at J; junction bases unmatched: 4. The CDR3 extends over 15 amino acids. The CDR3 here is CASSLLTGANTEAFF. CDR3 nucleotide sequence: TGTGCCAGCAGCTTACTGACAGGGGCAAACACTGAAGCTTTCTTT.

This chain connects TRBV7-8 to TRBJ2-3; 12 bases map to TRBD2. Trimming cost V 5 bases and J 1 base; bases outside gene matches: 4. Germline CDR1 and CDR2: SGHVS and FQNEAQ. The CDR3 contains 16 residues. DNA for the CDR3: TGTGCCAGCAGCCCCCGGACTAGCGGGGGCACAGATACGCAGTATTTT. Its translation is CASSPRTSGGTDTQYF.

CDR3 DNA: TGCAGTGCTCCTGGTAAGGGGGCGCGAGAGACCCAGTACTTC. Encoded protein: CSAPGKGARETQYF. The chain recombines TRBV20-1 with TRBJ2-5, with TRBD1 identical over 7 bases. Per germline, CDR1 DFQATT and CDR2 SNEGSKA (reference sequence). The junction had 10 bases not matched to a gene; V was cut back by 5 bases and J by 4 bases. The CDR3 totals 14 residues.

This chain connects TRBV7-8 to TRBJ1-5; D remains unclear. Germline V gene lookup returns CDR1 SGHVS and CDR2 FQNEAQ. The CDR3 is 16 residues long. Trimming left V 1 base short and J 7 bases short, with 17 bases between. The CDR3 nucleotides are TGTGCCAGCAGCTTAGGGGTGCGGGGATCATACCAGCCCCAGCATTTT. It translates to CASSLGVRGSYQPQHF. Variable domain in full (rest from reference TRBV7-8 and TRBJ1-5): GAGVSQSPRYKVAKRGQDVALRCDPISGHVSLFWYQQALGQGPEFLTYFQNEAQLDKSGLPSDRFFAERPEGSVSTLKIQRTQQEDSAVYLCASSLGVRGSYQPQHFGDGTRLSIL.

This clonotype is classed as large. The CDR3 loop reads CATSEANEETQYF. The CDR3 DNA follows: TGTGCCACCAGTGAGGCTAACGAAGAGACCCAGTACTTC. V usage is TRBV24-1 and J usage is TRBJ2-5; D remains ambiguous. CDR3 length: 13 amino acids. Germline CDR1 is KGHDR and CDR2 is SFDVKD. V lost 4 bases to trimming and J lost 3 bases, with 8 bases between them.

This clonotype was detected once. The chain has TRBV7-3 and TRBJ2-4, with 14 bases lining up with TRBD2. The CDR3 contains 15 residues. J lost 7 bases, V lost 2 bases, and 1 base had no gene match. Per the germline V gene, CDR1 is SGHTA and CDR2 is FQGTGA. The CDR3 protein is CASSLGTSGSNIQYF. The CDR3 coding sequence is TGTGCCAGCAGCTTAGGGACTAGCGGGAGTAACATTCAGTACTTC.

The V gene is TRBV27, the J gene TRBJ2-5; D ambiguous. This CDR3 contains 13 residues. Germline V gives CDR1 MNHEY, CDR2 SMNVEV (reference sequence). The V end was cut by 3 bases, the J end by 8 bases, with 13 bases between. The CDR3 DNA reads TGTGCCAGCAGTTTCCATGATAGGGTTACCCAGTACTTC. Residues: CASSFHDRVTQYF.

The chain employs TRBV20-1 and TRBJ1-4; D is unclear. This CDR3 comprises 12 residues. Germline V CDR1 and CDR2: DFQATT, SNEGSKA (reference sequence). Trimming took off 7 bases at V and 0 bases at J, with 6 bases between the two ends. CDR3 residues: CSVSATNEKLFF. CDR3 in DNA: TGCAGTGTGTCAGCAACTAATGAAAAACTGTTTTTT.

There are a few counts of this clonotype. The rearrangement uses TRBV27 and TRBJ2-5, with TRBD2 matching over 14 bases. V was clipped by 5 bases and J by 7 bases; unmatched bases: 9. This CDR3 spans 16 amino acids. CDR1 is MNHEY, CDR2 SMNVEV, per germline (reference sequence). The CDR3 region has the DNA TGTGCCAGCAGTGCCGGGACTAGCGGGGGAACGAGGACCCAGTACTTC. This gives the protein CASSAGTSGGTRTQYF.

The gene calls are TRBV6-1 and TRBJ1-2; no definite D call. CDR1 and CDR2 from the germline V gene are MNHNS and SASEGT. The V gene lost 10 bases and the J gene lost 5 bases, with 17 bases spanning the gap. The CDR3 sequence is 13 residues long. The CDR3 DNA is TGTGCCACAAGAAGATCACAGTATTATGGCTACACCTTC. Its protein is CATRRSQYYGYTF.

As to this clonotype: A junction end diverges from the germline sequence, so it may reflect a read error. This chain links TRBV7-9 with TRBJ2-5; the D gene is possibly TRBD2 (6 bases). The CDR3 has 13 amino acids. The germline V gene encodes CDR1 SEHNR and CDR2 FQNEAQ (reference sequence). DNA for the CDR3: TGTGCCAGCAGCTTAACTAGCCTGGAGACCCAGTGCTTC. The encoded protein is CASSLTSLETQCF. Based on the CDR3 plus reference TRBV7-9 and TRBJ2-5, the full variable domain is DTGVSQNPRHKITKRGQNVTFRCDPISEHNRLYWYRQTLGQGPEFLTYFQNEAQLEKSRLLSDRFSAERPKGSFSTLEIQRTEQGDSAMYLCASSLTSLETQCFGPGTRLLVL.

This clonotype was detected a few times. The gene calls are TRBV20-1 and TRBJ2-3, with TRBD1 matching 8 bases. Germline assignment: CDR1 DFQATT and CDR2 SNEGSKA (reference sequence). Trimming removed 3 bases from V and 5 bases from J; junction bases left unmatched: 10. The CDR3 is 15 residues long. The CDR3: CSASDDQGAEDTQYF. The CDR3 coding sequence is TGCAGTGCTAGTGACGATCAGGGGGCTGAAGATACGCAGTATTTT.

The chain recombines TRBV5-6 with TRBJ2-3; D may be TRBD2 (6 bases). The CDR3 extends over 16 amino acids. Germline loops: CDR1 SGHDT, CDR2 YYEEEE. V gave up 6 bases and J gave up 0 bases, with 17 bases separating them. The CDR3 is CASTVTRDFSTDTQYF. As DNA, the CDR3 is TGTGCCAGCACCGTAACCCGGGACTTCAGCACAGATACGCAGTATTTT.

V and J are TRBV4-1 and TRBJ2-5; tentative D call: TRBD2 (6 bases). The CDR3 is made up of 15 amino acids. CDR1 and CDR2 (germline): MGHRA, YSYEKL. Trimming removed 5 bases from V and 3 bases from J, with 16 bases in between. CDR3 region: CASSALEGREETQYF. CDR3 DNA: TGCGCCAGCAGCGCGTTGGAGGGGCGCGAAGAGACCCAGTACTTC.

The genes are TRBV11-3 and TRBJ2-3; 13 nucleotides agree with TRBD2. The CDR3 runs to 15 residues. Germline V gives CDR1 SGHNT, CDR2 YENEEA. V trimming: 2 bases; J trimming: 9 bases; junction bases outside the gene matches: 5. Here the CDR3 reads CASSLRTSGSLTQYF. The CDR3 nucleotides read TGTGCCAGCAGCTTAAGGACTAGCGGGAGTTTGACGCAGTATTTT.

This chain connects TRBV2 to TRBJ2-1, with 13 positions matching TRBD2. Germline V gives CDR1 SNHLY, CDR2 FYNNEI. The CDR3 runs to 16 residues. The J segment lost 4 bases and the V segment lost 5 bases, leaving 5 bases of the junction unmatched. CDR3: CASSRRLAGGYNEQFF. The CDR3 DNA follows: TGTGCCAGCAGTAGAAGACTAGCGGGGGGTTACAATGAGCAGTTCTTC.

This clonotype has just a few counts. V usage is TRBV7-6 and J usage is TRBJ2-5, with D perhaps matching TRBD2 (6 bases). V gave up 5 bases and J gave up 1 base, with 17 bases separating them. Germline CDR1 SGHVS, CDR2 FNYEAQ. This CDR3 region has 16 residues. This chain's CDR3 is CASSPGYRGSQETQYF. The CDR3 coding sequence is TGTGCCAGCAGCCCCGGCTATCGGGGGTCCCAAGAGACCCAGTACTTC. Variable domain in full (rest from reference TRBV7-6 and TRBJ2-5): GAGVSQSPRYKVTKRGQDVALRCDPISGHVSLYWYRQALGQGPEFLTYFNYEAQQDKSGLPNDRFSAERPEGSISTLTIQRTEQRDSAMYRCASSPGYRGSQETQYFGPGTRLLVL.